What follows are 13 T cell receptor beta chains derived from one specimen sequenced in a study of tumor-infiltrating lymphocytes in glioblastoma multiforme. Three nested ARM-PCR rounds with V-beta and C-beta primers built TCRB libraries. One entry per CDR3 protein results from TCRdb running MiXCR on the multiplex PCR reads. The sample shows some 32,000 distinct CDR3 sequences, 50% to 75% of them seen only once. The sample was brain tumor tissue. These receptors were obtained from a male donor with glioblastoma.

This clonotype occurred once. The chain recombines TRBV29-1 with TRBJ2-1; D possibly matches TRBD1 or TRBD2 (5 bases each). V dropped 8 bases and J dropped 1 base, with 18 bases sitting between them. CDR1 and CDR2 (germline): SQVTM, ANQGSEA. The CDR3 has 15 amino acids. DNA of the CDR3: TGCAGCACTGGGGCAAGGGAGAGATCCTACAATGAGCAGTTCTTC. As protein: CSTGARERSYNEQFF.

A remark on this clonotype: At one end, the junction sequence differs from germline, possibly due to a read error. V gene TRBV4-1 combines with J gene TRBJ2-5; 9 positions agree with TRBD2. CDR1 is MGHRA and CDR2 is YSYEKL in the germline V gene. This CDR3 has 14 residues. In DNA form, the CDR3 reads TGCACCAGCAGCTCGACTAGCGGCCAAGAGACCCAGTACTTC. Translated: CTSSSTSGQETQYF.

The chain's CDR3 is CASSQQGPIEKLFF. The CDR3, as DNA: TGTGCCAGCAGCCAACAGGGCCCGATCGAAAAACTGTTTTTT. This chain links TRBV2 with TRBJ1-4; a possible D gene is TRBD1 (6 bases). Per the germline V gene, CDR1 is SNHLY and CDR2 is FYNNEI. Deletions cut 6 bases from V and 8 bases from J, with 16 bases between. The CDR3 length is 14 residues. The variable domain in full, completed from reference TRBV2 and TRBJ1-4, reads EPEVTQTPSHQVTQMGQEVILRCVPISNHLYFYWYRQILGQKVEFLVSFYNNEISEKSEIFDDQFSVERPDGSNFTLKIRSTKLEDSAMYFCASSQQGPIEKLFFGSGTQLSVL.

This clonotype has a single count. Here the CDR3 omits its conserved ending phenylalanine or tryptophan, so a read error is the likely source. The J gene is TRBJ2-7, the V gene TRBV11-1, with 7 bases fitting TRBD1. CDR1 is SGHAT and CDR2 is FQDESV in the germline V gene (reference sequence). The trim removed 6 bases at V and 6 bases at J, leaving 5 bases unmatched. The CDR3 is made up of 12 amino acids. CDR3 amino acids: CASSVQGREQYS. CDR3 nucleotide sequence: TGTGCCAGCAGTGTACAGGGGCGCGAGCAGTACTCC.

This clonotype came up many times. The CDR3 is CASTGLAGGYTGELFF. In DNA form, the CDR3 reads TGTGCCAGCACCGGACTAGCGGGAGGGTACACCGGGGAGCTGTTTTTT. The chain carries TRBV6-1 and TRBJ2-2; 15 bases are a match to TRBD2. V shed 7 bases and J 3 bases; nucleotides not matched to a gene: 3. The CDR3 is 16 amino acids. Germline V gene lookup returns CDR1 MNHNS and CDR2 SASEGT.

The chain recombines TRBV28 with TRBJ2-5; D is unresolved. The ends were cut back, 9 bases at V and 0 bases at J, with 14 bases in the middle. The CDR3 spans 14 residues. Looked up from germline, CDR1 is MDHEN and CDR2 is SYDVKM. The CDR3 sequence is CASSRMWHQETQYF. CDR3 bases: TGTGCCAGTAGTCGGATGTGGCACCAAGAGACCCAGTACTTC.

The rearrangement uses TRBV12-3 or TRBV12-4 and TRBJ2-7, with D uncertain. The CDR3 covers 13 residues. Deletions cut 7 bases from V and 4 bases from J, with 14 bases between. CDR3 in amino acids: CASNSGYGYEQYF. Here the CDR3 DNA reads TGTGCCAGCAACTCGGGCTACGGGTACGAGCAGTACTTC.

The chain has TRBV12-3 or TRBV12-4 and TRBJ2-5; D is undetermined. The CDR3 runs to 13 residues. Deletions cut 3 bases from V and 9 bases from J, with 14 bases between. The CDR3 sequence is CASSFSGIPAQYF. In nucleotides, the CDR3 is TGTGCCAGCAGTTTTTCTGGTATTCCGGCCCAGTACTTC.

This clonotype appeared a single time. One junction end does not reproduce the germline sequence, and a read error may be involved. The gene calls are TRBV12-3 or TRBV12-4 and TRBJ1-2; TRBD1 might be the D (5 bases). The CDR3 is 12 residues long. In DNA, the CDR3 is TGTGCCAGCAGTTCCACAGGTTTTGGCTGCACCTTC. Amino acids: CASSSTGFGCTF.

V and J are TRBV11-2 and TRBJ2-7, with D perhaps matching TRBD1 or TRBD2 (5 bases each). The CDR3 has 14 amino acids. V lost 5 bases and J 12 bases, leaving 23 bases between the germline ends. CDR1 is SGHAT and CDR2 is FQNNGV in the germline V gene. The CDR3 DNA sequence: TGTGCCAGCAGCCTCCTAGGGAGCAGGGCACCTTTGTACTTC. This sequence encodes CASSLLGSRAPLYF.

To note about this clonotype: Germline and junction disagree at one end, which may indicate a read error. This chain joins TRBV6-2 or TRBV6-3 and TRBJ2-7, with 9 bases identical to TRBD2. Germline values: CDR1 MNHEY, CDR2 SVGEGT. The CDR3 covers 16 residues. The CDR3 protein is CASSTPAGGGWYEQYF. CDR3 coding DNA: TGTGCCAGCAGTACTCCAGCGGGAGGAGGCTGGTACGAGCAATACTTC.

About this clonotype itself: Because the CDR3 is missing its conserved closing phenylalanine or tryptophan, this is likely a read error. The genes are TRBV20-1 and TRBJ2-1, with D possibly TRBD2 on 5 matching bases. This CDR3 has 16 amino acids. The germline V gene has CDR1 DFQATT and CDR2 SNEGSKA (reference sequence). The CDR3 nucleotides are TGCAGTGCCACCCCCTTCATGGCGGGCTCCTACAATAAGCAGTTCCTC. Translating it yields CSATPFMAGSYNKQFL.

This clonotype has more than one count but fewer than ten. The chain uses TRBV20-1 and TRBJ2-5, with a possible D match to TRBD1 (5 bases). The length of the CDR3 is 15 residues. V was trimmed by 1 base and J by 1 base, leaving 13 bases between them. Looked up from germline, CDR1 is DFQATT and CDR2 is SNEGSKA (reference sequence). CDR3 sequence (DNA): TGCAGTGCTAGAGTCGACAGTGGGGTCCAAGAGACCCAGTACTTC. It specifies CSARVDSGVQETQYF.